The clone carrying this T cell receptor beta chain was observed a single time. The antigen remains undetermined. Assay: immunoSEQ multiplex PCR; the TCRdb copy retains only in-frame clones and omits some. The sample carries 9,500 to 15,000 clones, around 62% recorded once. This sample was included in a study of cytotoxic CD8 clonotypes in ibrutinib-treated CLL. Study overall: Timing of response sample collection was a median about twelve months after treatment start, with a range of 6 to 36. Mean yields were approximately 250,000 productive templates and some 90,000 productive rearrangements per sample. Overall study results and limits: Baseline values of clonality outstripped age-matched healthy donors and followed circulating CD8+ T-cell counts. The public clonotypes identified were infrequent and showed contraction or stability on treatment.

The CDR3 contains 14 residues. V was shortened by 3 bases and J by 3 bases, with 10 bases between the two germline ends. In germline, CDR1 is LGHNA, CDR2 YSLEER. Sequencing used PBMCs, obtained before ibrutinib treatment. This chain links TRBV4-3 with TRBJ2-3; weak D call: TRBD1 (5 bases). The receptor was derived from a human donor with chronic lymphocytic leukemia. The CDR3 region has the DNA TGCGCCAGCAGCCAGGACCAGGGTACAGATACGCAGTATTTT. Its protein is CASSQDQGTDTQYF.